These 20 T cell receptor beta chains originate from one sample sequenced in a study of cytotoxic CD8 clonotypes in ibrutinib-treated CLL. Some clones are missing from TCRdb's copy, which holds only in-frame ones; the method was immunoSEQ multiplex PCR. The sample records some 130,000 clones, 60% to 85% being singletons. Sample: PBMCs, taken after 24 months of ibrutinib treatment. The origin of the receptors is a human donor with chronic lymphocytic leukemia.

V usage is TRBV5-1 and J usage is TRBJ2-7; 10 bases agree with TRBD2. From germline, CDR1 is SGHRS and CDR2 YFSETQ. CDR3 length: 15 residues. V was pared by 4 bases and J by 0 bases, with 4 bases of the junction left unmatched. DNA of the CDR3: TGCGCCAGCAGCCCCCTAGCGGGAGCCTCCTACGAGCAGTACTTC. Residues: CASSPLAGASYEQYF.

This clone was counted a single time. The chain links TRBV6-5 to TRBJ2-5; D uncertain. Germline CDR1 reads MNHEY; CDR2 reads SVGAGI. V was shortened by 6 bases and J by 7 bases, with 9 bases between the two germline ends. CDR3 length: 11 residues. The CDR3 nucleotides are TGTGCCAGCAGCGACGGCGGGACCCAGTACTTC. It codes for CASSDGGTQYF.

This clone occurred once. The J gene is TRBJ2-1, the V gene TRBV6-5; 12 bases match TRBD1. CDR1 and CDR2 from the germline V gene are MNHEY and SVGAGI. Trimming removed 0 bases from V and 9 bases from J; junction bases left unmatched: 3. The CDR3 has 15 amino acids. For the CDR3, the DNA is TGTGCCAGCAGTTACTCAGGGACAGGGGGCGGTGAGCAGTTCTTC. It translates to CASSYSGTGGGEQFF.

The chain joins TRBV5-1 to TRBJ1-2; perhaps TRBD1 as D (5 bases). Trimming cost V 3 bases and J 2 bases, with 11 bases left between them. The germline V gene has CDR1 SGHRS and CDR2 YFSETQ. The CDR3 runs 14 residues. Written as DNA, the CDR3 is TGCGCCAGCAGCTCGCAGACAGTAAACTATGGCTACACCTTC. The encoded protein is CASSSQTVNYGYTF.

The chain joins TRBV7-8 to TRBJ2-5, with D hard to call. Germline V gives CDR1 SGHVS, CDR2 FQNEAQ. This CDR3 spans 14 amino acids. The V gene lost 5 bases and the J gene lost 5 bases, with 15 bases spanning the gap. CDR3 sequence (DNA): TGTGCCAGCAGCGCCGTTGGGCGGTGGGAGACCCAGTACTTC. Translated: CASSAVGRWETQYF.

The CDR3 DNA reads as TGTGCCAGCAGCCTCGAAGCCGGGAACACTGAAGCTTTCTTT. Its protein is CASSLEAGNTEAFF. The chain carries TRBV7-3 and TRBJ1-1; no reliable D call. The CDR3 sequence is 14 residues long. Trimming took off 5 bases at V and 1 base at J, with 11 bases between the two ends. Germline CDR1 is SGHTA and CDR2 is FQGTGA.

This clone was detected a few times. The chain is built from TRBV10-3 and TRBJ2-7, with D uncertain. Trimming left V 4 bases short and J 5 bases short, with 9 bases between. The CDR3 contains 12 residues. Germline CDR1 and CDR2: ENHRY and SYGVKD. CDR3 in amino acids: CAISGTQNEQYF. The CDR3 region has the DNA TGTGCCATCAGTGGGACGCAGAACGAGCAGTACTTC.

The chain uses TRBV11-3 and TRBJ1-3; D gene uncertain. From germline, CDR1 is SGHNT and CDR2 YENEEA. The germline V and J ends were trimmed by 5 bases and 4 bases, with 9 bases remaining between them. CDR3 length equals 13 residues. The CDR3 loop reads CASSLQTGNTIYF. CDR3 DNA sequence: TGTGCCAGCAGCCTCCAGACCGGAAACACCATATATTTT.

The V call is TRBV19, the J call TRBJ1-5; D gene ambiguous. The CDR3 contains 12 residues. Germline CDR1 and CDR2: LNHDA and SQIVND (reference sequence). Trimming stripped 8 bases from V and 7 bases from J, with 12 bases between. CDR3 sequence (DNA): TGTGCCAGTGGGTCGGGAGGACAGCCCCAGCATTTT. It is translated as CASGSGGQPQHF.

The genes are TRBV19 and TRBJ2-3, with D possibly being TRBD2 (6 bases). Germline CDR1 and CDR2: LNHDA and SQIVND (reference sequence). The CDR3 is made up of 12 amino acids. Trimming took off 5 bases at V and 9 bases at J, with 12 bases between the two ends. Here the CDR3 DNA reads TGTGCCAGTAGTCCTGGTGGAGGGACGCAGTATTTT. Its translation: CASSPGGGTQYF.

This sequence joins TRBV18 and TRBJ1-5; 7 bases fit TRBD1. Losses at the gene ends were 2 bases for V and 4 bases for J; bases not matched to a gene: 8. Germline CDR1 KGHSH, CDR2 LQKENI. This CDR3 contains 16 residues. The CDR3 nucleotides read TGTGCCAGCTCACCAACTGTCGGGACAGAAAATCAGCCCCAGCATTTT. Protein sequence: CASSPTVGTENQPQHF.

This clone showed up just once. This chain links TRBV19 with TRBJ2-1; no clear D gene. Looked up from germline, CDR1 is LNHDA and CDR2 is SQIVND (reference sequence). Trimming took 3 bases from V and 10 from J, leaving 16 bases between them. The CDR3 loop spans 14 amino acids. CDR3 loop: CASSMFLAAPEQFF. DNA of the CDR3: TGTGCCAGTAGTATGTTTTTGGCGGCCCCAGAGCAGTTCTTC.

The chain links TRBV5-6 to TRBJ2-4, with D tentatively TRBD1 (6 bases). The germline gives CDR1 SGHDT, CDR2 YYEEEE. V lost 3 bases to trimming and J lost 0 bases, with 13 bases between them. The CDR3 runs 16 residues. The CDR3 sequence: CASSWRQDLAKNIQYF. The CDR3 nucleotides are TGTGCCAGCAGCTGGCGACAGGACTTAGCCAAAAACATTCAGTACTTC.

The CDR3: CASSPDRGFYEQYF. CDR3 sequence (DNA): TGTGCCAGCAGCCCCGACAGGGGTTTCTACGAGCAGTACTTC. The chain links TRBV13 to TRBJ2-7; 8 nucleotides line up with TRBD1. This CDR3 has 14 residues. Unmatched junction bases numbered 6, after V lost 5 bases and J lost 3 bases. Germline values: CDR1 PRHDT, CDR2 FYEKMQ (reference sequence). Full variable domain (rest looked up from reference TRBV13 and TRBJ2-7): AAGVIQSPRHLIKEKRETATLKCYPIPRHDTVYWYQQGPGQDPQFLISFYEKMQSDKGSIPDRFSAQQFSDYHSELNMSSLELGDSALYFCASSPDRGFYEQYFGPGTRLTVT.

This clone was seen many times. The chain is built from TRBV19 and TRBJ1-6, with TRBD1 identical over 7 bases. The CDR3 sequence is 14 residues long. Germline loops: CDR1 LNHDA, CDR2 SQIVND (reference sequence). The ends lost 5 bases at V and 10 bases at J; junction bases unmatched: 8. CDR3 loop: CASSPQTGHSPLHF. CDR3 nucleotide sequence: TGTGCCAGTAGTCCTCAGACAGGGCACTCACCCCTCCACTTT.

The chain employs TRBV5-1 and TRBJ1-2; 7 bases line up with TRBD1. The CDR3 covers 14 residues. CDR1 is SGHRS and CDR2 is YFSETQ in the germline V gene. After removal of 5 bases from V and 4 bases from J, the junction contained 8 bases not matched to a gene. The CDR3 is CASRDPGGTYGYTF. The CDR3 DNA reads TGCGCCAGCAGAGACCCAGGGGGAACCTATGGCTACACCTTC.

The chain has TRBV20-1 and TRBJ2-1, with 8 nucleotides matching TRBD2. The junction had 10 bases not matched to a gene; V was cut back by 6 bases and J by 15 bases. Germline lookup yields CDR1 DFQATT and CDR2 SNEGSKA (reference sequence). The CDR3 totals 11 residues. The DNA of the CDR3 is TGCAGTGCCAGTCGGGGGGGATTTCGGTTCTTC. Its translation: CSASRGGFRFF.

The chain recombines TRBV19 with TRBJ2-1, with D unresolved. Germline V lookup: CDR1 LNHDA, CDR2 SQIVND (reference sequence). Trimming shortened V by 6 bases and J by 4 bases, and 13 bases separated the two germline ends. The CDR3 runs to 14 residues. Here the CDR3 reads CASSLGGPYNEQFF. The CDR3 DNA reads TGTGCCAGTAGCCTTGGCGGACCATACAATGAGCAGTTCTTC.

The rearrangement joins TRBV10-3 to TRBJ1-2; TRBD1 might be the D (5 bases). Germline assignment: CDR1 ENHRY and CDR2 SYGVKD. Trimming took off 6 bases at V and 5 bases at J, with 16 bases between the two ends. This CDR3 spans 14 amino acids. Here the CDR3 DNA reads TGTGCCATCAGGAAGGACACTCAAGAATATGGCTACACCTTC. As protein: CAIRKDTQEYGYTF.

The V gene is TRBV27, the J gene TRBJ2-1; 15 nucleotides line up with TRBD2. V shed 11 bases and J 9 bases; nucleotides not matched to a gene: 5. Germline loops: CDR1 MNHEY, CDR2 SMNVEV (reference sequence). The CDR3 contains 13 residues. This CDR3 is CAVRTSGRGEQFF. The CDR3 DNA follows: TGTGCCGTCCGGACTAGCGGGAGGGGTGAGCAGTTCTTC.